This entry lists 13 T cell receptor beta chains sequenced from one sample in a study of T cells in Graves' hyperthyroidism and ophthalmopathy. RNA transcripts served as the template for amplifying TCR beta CDR3 regions. First-round RT-PCR targeting the TCR CDR3 was performed with the HTBI primer set. TCRdb reprocessed the multiplex PCR reads via MiXCR and lists one record per CDR3 protein. Found here are about 480,000 distinct CDR3 sequences, approximately 15% of them singletons; the top ten hold 15% to 20%. The sample consisted of blood. These receptors originate from a woman aged 18-29 years with Graves' hyperthyroidism.

This clonotype was seen repeatedly, ten times or more. The CDR3 nucleotides are TGTGCCGTCGGAGTGGACGGAAGCACCGGGGAGCTGTTTTTT. This encodes CAVGVDGSTGELFF. V and J are TRBV10-3 and TRBJ2-2, with D unclear. The CDR3 spans 14 residues. V was clipped by 11 bases and J by 4 bases, with 17 bases between them. The germline V gene encodes CDR1 ENHRY and CDR2 SYGVKD.

This clonotype was counted only a few times. A much larger clone differs from this one at a single base, so this may be a read error. The CDR3: CASSLAKDTQYF. The CDR3 region has the DNA TGTGCCAGCAGCTTAGCGAAGGATACGCAGTATTTT. J is TRBJ2-3 and V is TRBV11-1; no firm D call. The V end lost 0 bases, the J end lost 6 bases, and 4 bases lay between the germline ends. The CDR3 totals 12 residues. CDR1 and CDR2 from the germline V gene are SGHAT and FQDESV (reference sequence). The full variable domain, completed using reference TRBV11-1 and TRBJ2-3, is EAEVAQSPRYKITEKSQAVAFWCDPISGHATLYWYRQILGQGPELLVQFQDESVVDDSQLPKDRFSAERLKGVDSTLKIQPAELGDSAMYLCASSLAKDTQYFGPGTRLTVL.

The V gene is TRBV6-6, the J gene TRBJ2-7, with 12 nucleotides matching TRBD1. The V segment lost 2 bases and the J segment 6 bases; nucleotides outside the gene matches: 11. CDR1 and CDR2 (germline): MNHNY, SVGAGI (reference sequence). The CDR3 has 17 amino acids. The CDR3 reads CASSYPGQGARGLEQYF. The CDR3 coding sequence is TGTGCCAGCAGTTACCCGGGACAGGGGGCGCGGGGGCTCGAGCAGTACTTC.

This clonotype occurred many times. This chain connects TRBV24-1 to TRBJ2-5; 8 bases match TRBD2. V trimming: 3 bases; J trimming: 4 bases; junction bases outside the gene matches: 12. This CDR3 region has 17 residues. CDR1 is KGHDR and CDR2 is SFDVKD in the germline V gene. The CDR3 region has the DNA TGTGCCACCAGTGATCCCCCTTTACCCCGGGAGGGAGAGACCCAGTACTTC. Protein product: CATSDPPLPREGETQYF.

This clonotype appeared a few times. The rearrangement joins TRBV11-2 to TRBJ1-1; D gene ambiguous. The CDR3 is 13 residues long. Germline CDR1 SGHAT, CDR2 FQNNGV. V lost 4 bases, J lost 7 bases, and 13 bases lay in between. The CDR3 loop reads CASSYDGYIEAFF. The CDR3 DNA is TGTGCCAGCAGCTACGACGGTTACATTGAAGCTTTCTTT. Drawing the rest from reference TRBV11-2 and TRBJ1-1, the complete variable domain is EAGVAQSPRYKIIEKRQSVAFWCNPISGHATLYWYQQILGQGPKLLIQFQNNGVVDDSQLPKDRFSAERLKGVDSTLKIQPAKLEDSAVYLCASSYDGYIEAFFGQGTRLTVV.

The chain combines TRBV7-8 with TRBJ2-1; a weak D match, TRBD2 (6 bases). This CDR3 contains 14 residues. Trimming removed 5 bases from V and 5 bases from J, with 13 bases in between. Germline V gene data show CDR1 as SGHVS and CDR2 as FQNEAQ. The CDR3 sequence is CASSPWDSNNEQFF. DNA for the CDR3: TGTGCCAGCAGCCCCTGGGACTCGAACAATGAGCAGTTCTTC.

This clonotype came up many times. The chain carries TRBV7-2 and TRBJ1-1; 10 nucleotides align to TRBD1. The CDR3 totals 15 residues. Germline V gene sequence: CDR1 SGHTA, CDR2 FQGNSA. V dropped 4 bases and J dropped 4; count of bases not matched to a gene: 6. CDR3 sequence reads: CASSSTGGAITEAFF. In DNA, the CDR3 is TGTGCCAGCAGCTCGACAGGGGGCGCGATCACTGAAGCTTTCTTT.

This clonotype came up many times. The chain has TRBV7-9 and TRBJ2-3, with 13 positions matching TRBD2. This CDR3 is built from 15 residues. From germline, CDR1 is SEHNR and CDR2 FQNEAQ (reference sequence). V dropped 6 bases and J dropped 4; count of bases not matched to a gene: 4. CDR3 sequence reads: CASRPLAGGSDTQYF. Written as DNA, the CDR3 is TGTGCCAGCAGGCCACTAGCGGGGGGGTCAGATACGCAGTATTTT.

The chain uses TRBV5-6 and TRBJ1-2; D ambiguous. CDR3 length equals 14 residues. Germline V gene sequence: CDR1 SGHDT, CDR2 YYEEEE. V gave up 2 bases and J gave up 7 bases, with 15 bases separating them. In nucleotides, the CDR3 is TGTGCCAGCAGCTTCCTACAGCTCGACGGTGGCTACACCTTC. It specifies CASSFLQLDGGYTF. Full variable domain (remainder filled in from reference TRBV5-6 and TRBJ1-2): DAGVTQSPTHLIKTRGQQVTLRCSPKSGHDTVSWYQQALGQGPQFIFQYYEEEERQRGNFPDRFSGHQFPNYSSELNVNALLLGDSALYLCASSFLQLDGGYTFGSGTRLTVV.

The V gene is TRBV6-1, the J gene TRBJ2-1, with 12 nucleotides matching TRBD1. CDR1 MNHNS and CDR2 SASEGT come from the germline V gene. V trimming: 5 bases; J trimming: 12 bases; junction bases outside the gene matches: 14. There are 16 residues in the CDR3. CDR3 nucleotide sequence: TGTGCCAGCAGTAGGAGTCCGGGACAGGGGGCTTGGAGGCAGTTCTTC. Translated: CASSRSPGQGAWRQFF.

The chain joins TRBV14 to TRBJ1-2; TRBD1 is a possible D gene (6 bases). The CDR3 extends over 14 amino acids. Germline V gene lookup returns CDR1 SGHDN and CDR2 FVKESK. V gave up 0 bases and J gave up 8 bases, with 13 bases separating them. In DNA form, the CDR3 reads TGTGCCAGCAGCCAAGATTTGGCAGGGGAAGGCTACACCTTC. Its translation is CASSQDLAGEGYTF.

This clonotype has ten or more counts. V usage is TRBV30 and J usage is TRBJ1-2; 7 bases are shared with TRBD1. The germline V gene encodes CDR1 GTSNPN and CDR2 SVGIG (reference sequence). This CDR3 contains 13 residues. Losses at the gene ends were 2 bases for V and 2 bases for J; bases not matched to a gene: 2. The CDR3 bases are TGTGCCTGGAGTACAGGGGCGAACTATGGCTACACCTTC. Protein: CAWSTGANYGYTF.

With respect to this clonotype: This sequence may be a read error, since a much larger clone differs from it by one base. This CDR3 reads CASSAGGETNTDAFF. CDR3 DNA: TGTGCCAGCAGCGCGGGGGGGGAGACGAACACTGACGCTTTCTTT. V gene TRBV9 combines with J gene TRBJ1-1; weak D call: TRBD1 (5 bases). The length of the CDR3 is 15 residues. From germline, CDR1 is SGDLS and CDR2 YYNGEE.